This is a list of T cell receptor beta chains from one sample in a study of CD8+ T cells in alopecia areata. Assay: immunoSEQ multiplex PCR; the TCRdb copy retains only in-frame clones and omits some. The sample contains 140,000 to 150,000 clones, 40% to 65% of which appear only once. This material consisted of CD4+ T cells sorted from blood, taken at week 0. The receptors shown here come from a human donor with alopecia areata. The CDR3 runs from the conserved cysteine through the conserved F or W. The D gene is left open where the match is weak. The size field is filled for only some rows; it gives once, few, many or a size class.

D	V	length	J	size	CDR3	DNA
-	TRBV30	14	TRBJ2-2	-	CAWSSQPDTGELFF	TGTGCCTGGAGTTCGCAACCCGACACCGGGGAGCTGTTTTTT
-	TRBV25-1	16	TRBJ2-5	-	CASSDLRPYGWETQYF	TGTGCCAGCAGTGACCTTCGGCCTTATGGGTGGGAGACCCAGTACTTC
-	TRBV5-1	12	TRBJ2-7	-	CASSFLGDEQYF	TGCGCCAGCAGCTTCTTGGGGGATGAGCAGTACTTC
-	TRBV6-6	10	TRBJ2-3	-	CATLTDTQYF	TGTGCCACCCTGACAGATACGCAGTATTTT
TRBD1	TRBV6-6	15	TRBJ1-5	-	CASSMEGQVGQPQHF	TGTGCCAGCAGTATGGAAGGACAGGTCGGACAGCCCCAGCATTTT
TRBD1	TRBV10-3	15	TRBJ2-3	-	CAISEPGQGPDTQYF	TGTGCCATCAGTGAGCCGGGACAGGGGCCAGATACGCAGTATTTT
TRBD1	TRBV10-3	14	TRBJ2-7	-	CAISESPDRDEQYF	TGTGCCATCAGTGAGTCACCCGACAGGGACGAGCAGTACTTC
TRBD2	TRBV28	15	TRBJ2-3	few	CASKVISGSSDTQYF	TGTGCCAGCAAGGTCATTAGCGGGAGCTCAGATACGCAGTATTTT
-	TRBV18	14	TRBJ2-5	-	CASSPPNSQETQYF	TGTGCCAGCTCACCACCGAACAGTCAAGAGACCCAGTACTTC
TRBD1	TRBV23-1	15	TRBJ2-7	-	CASRQRDRNTYEQYF	TGCGCCAGCCGCCAACGGGACAGAAACACCTACGAGCAGTACTTC
-	TRBV29-1	11	TRBJ2-7	once	CSVVGTYEQYF	TGCAGCGTTGTGGGGACCTACGAGCAGTACTTC
TRBD2	TRBV11-2	16	TRBJ2-3	-	CASSPTGLAGAGTQYF	TGTGCCAGCAGCCCCACAGGGCTAGCGGGTGCCGGTACGCAGTATTTT
TRBD1	TRBV27	14	TRBJ2-2	-	CASSRQGADGELFF	TGTGCCAGCAGTAGACAGGGGGCGGACGGGGAGCTGTTTTTT
-	TRBV30	15	TRBJ2-3	-	CAWTRDNPSTDTQYF	TGTGCCTGGACCAGGGACAATCCTAGCACAGATACGCAGTATTTT
-	TRBV27	15	TRBJ2-7	-	CASSSRGSLTYEQYF	TGTGCCAGCAGTTCCAGGGGCTCTCTCACCTACGAGCAGTACTTC
-	TRBV29-1	15	TRBJ2-7	-	CSVESQEWGQREQYF	TGCAGCGTTGAATCCCAAGAATGGGGGCAGCGCGAGCAGTACTTC
TRBD1	TRBV6-1	15	TRBJ2-7	-	CASTPGQGGVYEQYF	TGTGCCAGCACACCGGGACAGGGGGGTGTCTACGAGCAGTACTTC
-	TRBV29-1	12	TRBJ2-7	few	CSVEDPGDEQYF	TGCAGCGTTGAAGATCCAGGGGACGAGCAGTACTTC
-	TRBV4-1	15	TRBJ2-3	few	CASRDRLGATDTQYF	TGCGCCAGCAGGGACAGACTAGGAGCCACAGATACGCAGTATTTT
TRBD1	TRBV4-2	16	TRBJ2-1	-	CASSLSVGQGGNEQFF	TGTGCCAGCAGCCTTAGTGTGGGACAGGGGGGGAATGAGCAGTTCTTC
TRBD2	TRBV5-1	14	TRBJ2-1	-	CATGHSGSTNEQFF	TGCGCCACAGGACATAGCGGGAGTACCAATGAGCAGTTCTTC
-	TRBV5-1	15	TRBJ2-5	-	CASSSAQSGEETQYF	TGCGCCAGCAGCTCTGCCCAATCGGGCGAGGAGACCCAGTACTTC
-	TRBV4-2	13	TRBJ2-2	few	CASSRDVTGELFF	TGTGCCAGCAGCCGAGACGTGACCGGGGAGCTGTTTTTT
TRBD1	TRBV29-1	17	TRBJ2-6	-	CSVGNRTGQLGANVLTF	TGCAGCGTTGGGAATCGGACAGGGCAATTGGGGGCCAACGTCCTGACTTTC
-	TRBV19	14	TRBJ2-1	-	CASHGRGRVNEQFF	TGTGCCAGTCACGGGAGGGGGCGAGTCAATGAGCAGTTCTTC